These 13 T cell receptor beta chains share one sample of origin, sequenced in a study of blood T cell repertoires in COVID-19. Sequenced by immunoSEQ multiplex PCR; TCRdb stores in-frame clones only, minus some. The profile shows some 190,000 clones, 70% to 90% of them singletons. The sequencing input was peripheral blood. The receptor source for this set is a man aged 25 to 45 with acute or convalescent COVID-19.

The V gene is TRBV11-1, the J gene TRBJ2-1, with 11 bases aligning to TRBD2. Losses at the gene ends were 3 bases for V and 10 bases for J; bases not matched to a gene: 8. CDR3 size: 15 residues. Germline CDR1 is SGHAT and CDR2 is FQDESV (reference sequence). The CDR3 sequence: CASSFRLAGSREQFF. DNA for the CDR3: TGTGCCAGCAGCTTCAGACTAGCGGGGTCGCGGGAGCAGTTCTTC.

The chain employs TRBV6-1 and TRBJ2-7; TRBD1 matches at 12 bases. CDR3 length: 15 residues. J gave up 3 bases and V 3 bases, and 3 bases lay outside the gene matches. The germline CDR1 and CDR2 sequences are MNHNS and SASEGT. The CDR3 is CASSEGQGAFYEQYF. CDR3 in DNA: TGTGCCAGCAGTGAGGGACAGGGGGCTTTCTACGAGCAGTACTTC.

The chain uses TRBV11-2 and TRBJ2-1, with 7 bases aligning to TRBD1. The CDR3 spans 14 residues. Germline values: CDR1 SGHAT, CDR2 FQNNGV. After removal of 3 bases from V and 6 bases from J, the junction contained 5 bases not matched to a gene. CDR3 region: CASSFNRGGNEQFF. CDR3 nucleotide sequence: TGTGCCAGCAGCTTTAACAGGGGTGGCAATGAGCAGTTCTTC.

The gene calls are TRBV4-2 and TRBJ1-6, with 7 nucleotides matching TRBD1. CDR3 length equals 14 residues. Trimming cost V 4 bases and J 9 bases; bases outside gene matches: 6. Germline V CDR1 and CDR2: LGHNA, YNFKEQ. CDR3 sequence: CASSPTGVGSPLHF. The CDR3 DNA reads as TGTGCCAGCAGCCCTACAGGGGTGGGTTCACCCCTCCACTTT.

The J gene is TRBJ2-3, the V gene TRBV4-1, with TRBD2 identical over 8 bases. This CDR3 is built from 15 residues. The ends lost 4 bases at V and 3 bases at J; junction bases unmatched: 6. From germline, CDR1 is MGHRA and CDR2 YSYEKL. The CDR3 sequence: CASSPLRGGTDTQYF. Written as DNA, the CDR3 is TGCGCCAGCAGCCCCCTCCGGGGGGGGACAGATACGCAGTATTTT.

The chain joins TRBV28 to TRBJ2-7, with a tentative D call TRBD1 (6 bases). The V and J ends lost 7 bases and 4 bases respectively, with 17 bases between them. Germline-derived CDR1 and CDR2 are MDHEN and SYDVKM. CDR3 size: 14 residues. CDR3 sequence: CASKTGTRRYEQYF. As DNA, the CDR3 is TGTGCCAGCAAAACCGGGACACGCCGTTACGAGCAGTACTTC.

J is TRBJ1-6 and V is TRBV27; no reliable D call. Trimming took 2 bases from V and 7 from J, leaving 6 bases between them. The CDR3 is made up of 13 amino acids. Germline CDR1 reads MNHEY; CDR2 reads SMNVEV (reference sequence). Here the CDR3 reads CASSLRENSPLHF. Here the CDR3 DNA reads TGTGCCAGCAGTTTAAGAGAAAATTCACCCCTCCACTTT.

This clone was seen once. This sequence joins TRBV5-1 and TRBJ1-1, with TRBD1 matching over 9 bases. With V trimmed by 5 bases and J by 9 bases, 11 bases remained unmatched. The germline V gene has CDR1 SGHRS and CDR2 YFSETQ. The CDR3 has 14 residues. CDR3 nucleotides: TGCGCCAGCAGACCCCGACAGGGGGGGCTTAAAGCTTTCTTT. It specifies CASRPRQGGLKAFF.

The rearrangement uses TRBV4-2 and TRBJ2-2; possible D gene TRBD2, 6 bases. Germline V lookup: CDR1 LGHNA, CDR2 YNFKEQ. This CDR3 region has 16 residues. Trimming pared 0 bases from V and 2 bases from J, leaving 10 bases between. CDR3 coding DNA: TGTGCCAGCAGCCAAGAACCCGGGAGAAACACCGGGGAGCTGTTTTTT. Its protein is CASSQEPGRNTGELFF.

In DNA form, the CDR3 reads TGTGCCACCGCGGGACAGGGGGGTGACGAGCAGTACTTC. Protein product: CATAGQGGDEQYF. V and J are TRBV10-3 and TRBJ2-7; 11 positions agree with TRBD1. After removal of 10 bases from V and 5 bases from J, the junction contained 7 bases not matched to a gene. CDR1 ENHRY and CDR2 SYGVKD come from the germline V gene. There are 13 residues in the CDR3.

This chain connects TRBV5-4 to TRBJ2-7, with D maybe TRBD2 (5 bases). Trimming shortened V by 4 bases and J by 6 bases, and 26 bases separated the two germline ends. CDR3 size: 17 residues. The germline CDR1 and CDR2 sequences are SGHNT and YYREEE (reference sequence). The CDR3 DNA sequence: TGTGCCAGCAGCCCCGGAGGCTATCCATCATCTCATTCCGAGCAGTACTTC. Translating gives CASSPGGYPSSHSEQYF.

This clone showed up just once. CDR3: CASSQEPGQGTFNTEAFF. The CDR3 nucleotides are TGCGCCAGCAGCCAGGAGCCGGGACAGGGGACCTTTAACACTGAAGCTTTCTTT. The chain is built from TRBV4-1 and TRBJ1-1, with 10 bases aligning to TRBD1. This CDR3 region has 18 residues. V shed 3 bases and J 2 bases; nucleotides not matched to a gene: 12. In germline, CDR1 is MGHRA, CDR2 YSYEKL.

The V call is TRBV30, the J call TRBJ1-1; no definite D call. The CDR3 is made up of 15 amino acids. Germline CDR1 reads GTSNPN; CDR2 reads SVGIG (reference sequence). V was trimmed by 0 bases and J by 5 bases, leaving 16 bases between them. The CDR3 sequence is CAWSVILRETTEAFF. The DNA for the CDR3 is TGTGCCTGGAGTGTGATTTTACGGGAGACAACTGAAGCTTTCTTT.